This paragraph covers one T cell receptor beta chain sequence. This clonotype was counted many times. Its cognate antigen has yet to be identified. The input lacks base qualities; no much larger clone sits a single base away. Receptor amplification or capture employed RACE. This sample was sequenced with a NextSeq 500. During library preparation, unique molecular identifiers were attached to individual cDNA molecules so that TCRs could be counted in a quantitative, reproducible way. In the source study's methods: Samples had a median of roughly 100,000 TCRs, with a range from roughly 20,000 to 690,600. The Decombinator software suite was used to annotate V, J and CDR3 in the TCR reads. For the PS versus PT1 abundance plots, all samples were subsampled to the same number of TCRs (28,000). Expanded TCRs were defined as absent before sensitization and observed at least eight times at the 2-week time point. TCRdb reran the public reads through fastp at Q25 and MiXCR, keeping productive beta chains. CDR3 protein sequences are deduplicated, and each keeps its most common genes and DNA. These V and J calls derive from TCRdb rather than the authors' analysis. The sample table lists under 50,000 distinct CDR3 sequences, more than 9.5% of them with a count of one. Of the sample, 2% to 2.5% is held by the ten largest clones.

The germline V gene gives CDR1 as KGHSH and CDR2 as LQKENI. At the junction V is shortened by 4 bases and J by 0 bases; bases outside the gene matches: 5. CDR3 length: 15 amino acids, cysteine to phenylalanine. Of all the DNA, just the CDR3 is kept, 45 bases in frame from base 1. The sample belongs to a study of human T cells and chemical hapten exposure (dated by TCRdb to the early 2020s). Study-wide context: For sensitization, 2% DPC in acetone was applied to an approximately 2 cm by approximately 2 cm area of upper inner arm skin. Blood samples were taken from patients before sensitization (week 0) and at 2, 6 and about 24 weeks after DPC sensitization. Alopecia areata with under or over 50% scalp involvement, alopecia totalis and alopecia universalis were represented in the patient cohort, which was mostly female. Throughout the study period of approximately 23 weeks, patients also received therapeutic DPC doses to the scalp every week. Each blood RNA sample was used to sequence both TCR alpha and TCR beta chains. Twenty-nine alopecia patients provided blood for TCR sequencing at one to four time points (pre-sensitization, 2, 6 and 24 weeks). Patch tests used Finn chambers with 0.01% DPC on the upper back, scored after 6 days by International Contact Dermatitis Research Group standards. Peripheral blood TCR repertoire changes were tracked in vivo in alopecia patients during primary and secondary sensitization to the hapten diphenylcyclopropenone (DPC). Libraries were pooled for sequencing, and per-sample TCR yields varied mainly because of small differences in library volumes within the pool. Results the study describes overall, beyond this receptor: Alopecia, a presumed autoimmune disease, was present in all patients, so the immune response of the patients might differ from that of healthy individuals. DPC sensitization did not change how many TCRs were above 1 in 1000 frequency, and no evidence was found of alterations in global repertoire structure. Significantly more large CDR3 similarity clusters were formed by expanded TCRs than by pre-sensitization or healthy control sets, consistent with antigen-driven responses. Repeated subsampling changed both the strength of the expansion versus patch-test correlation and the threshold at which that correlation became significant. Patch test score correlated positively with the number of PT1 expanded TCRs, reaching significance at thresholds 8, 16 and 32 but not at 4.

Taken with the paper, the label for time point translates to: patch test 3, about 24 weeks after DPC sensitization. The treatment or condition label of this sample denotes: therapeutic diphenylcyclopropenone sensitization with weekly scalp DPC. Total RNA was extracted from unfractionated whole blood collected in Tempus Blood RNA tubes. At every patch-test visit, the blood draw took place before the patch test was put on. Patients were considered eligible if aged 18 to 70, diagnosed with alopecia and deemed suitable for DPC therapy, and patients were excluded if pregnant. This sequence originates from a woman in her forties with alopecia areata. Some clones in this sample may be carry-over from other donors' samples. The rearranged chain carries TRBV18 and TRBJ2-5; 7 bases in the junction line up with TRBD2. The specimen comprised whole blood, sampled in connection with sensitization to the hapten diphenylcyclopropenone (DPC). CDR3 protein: CASSLRDYNQETQYF. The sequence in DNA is TGTGCCAGCTCACTCCGGGACTATAACCAAGAGACCCAGTACTTC. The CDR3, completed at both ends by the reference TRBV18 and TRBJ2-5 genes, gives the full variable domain NAGVMQNPRHLVRRRGQEARLRCSPMKGHSHVYWYRQLPEEGLKFMVYLQKENIIDESGMPKERFSAEFPKEGPSILRIQQVVRGDSAAYFCASSLRDYNQETQYFGPGTRLLVL.